The 20 T cell receptor beta chains in this list originate from one sample, sequenced in a study of blood T cells in healthy people across ages. The authors ran a second PCR of roughly 6 to 11 cycles using a sample-barcoded 5' primer and a J-beta primer mix. A single record per CDR3 protein comes from TCRdb applying MiXCR to the 5' RACE reads. The sample lists a few hundred thousand distinct CDR3 sequences; about 29% were seen once. This same sample was also taken into another study, of T cells of mothers and their children.

Sequencing was performed on blood. These receptors were obtained from a boy younger than 10 in good health.

The rearrangement links TRBV29-1 to TRBJ2-5, with D unclear. V was trimmed by 4 bases and J by 4 bases, leaving 10 bases between them. This CDR3 comprises 12 residues. Germline lookup yields CDR1 SQVTM and CDR2 ANQGSEA. The CDR3 sequence: CSVVVVPETQYF. Written as DNA, the CDR3 is TGCAGCGTTGTGGTTGTCCCAGAGACCCAGTACTTC.

This clonotype was counted at least ten times. For the CDR3, the DNA is TGTGCCAGCCGGACAGGGGAGGTACGAGAGACCCAGTACTTC. This gives the protein CASRTGEVRETQYF. The chain links TRBV27 to TRBJ2-5; the match to TRBD1 covers 9 bases. The CDR3 totals 14 residues. The trim removed 8 bases at V and 4 bases at J, leaving 8 bases unmatched. Germline CDR1 MNHEY, CDR2 SMNVEV (reference sequence).

J is TRBJ2-3 and V is TRBV29-1; 11 bases are a match to TRBD2. The CDR3 contains 17 residues. V dropped 3 bases and J dropped 0; count of bases not matched to a gene: 8. Germline loops: CDR1 SQVTM, CDR2 ANQGSEA. This CDR3 reads CSVERLAGGTSTDTQYF. The CDR3, as DNA: TGCAGCGTTGAGCGTCTAGCGGGGGGCACTAGCACAGATACGCAGTATTTT.

This clonotype was observed at least ten times. The V call is TRBV3-1, the J call TRBJ2-5; 7 positions agree with TRBD1. The CDR3 length is 14 residues. Per germline, CDR1 LGHDT and CDR2 YNNKEL (reference sequence). The V segment lost 4 bases and the J segment 4 bases; nucleotides outside the gene matches: 6. DNA of the CDR3: TGTGCCAGCAGCCCTCAGACAGGGACAGAGACCCAGTACTTC. It codes for CASSPQTGTETQYF.

This clonotype was seen repeatedly, ten times or more. V and J are TRBV15 and TRBJ2-5, with 7 bases matching TRBD2. Germline loops: CDR1 LNHNV, CDR2 YYDKDF (reference sequence). The CDR3 is made up of 14 amino acids. The junction had 8 bases not matched to a gene; V was cut back by 5 bases and J by 5 bases. The CDR3 reads CATSVGLQLETQYF. CDR3 coding DNA: TGTGCCACCAGCGTGGGACTACAGTTGGAGACCCAGTACTTC.

This clonotype appeared a few times. The chain recombines TRBV10-3 with TRBJ2-2, with D perhaps TRBD2 (5 bases). CDR1 ENHRY and CDR2 SYGVKD come from the germline V gene. CDR3 length: 14 amino acids. V was clipped by 7 bases and J by 5 bases, with 14 bases between them. CDR3 DNA: TGTGCCATCACGAGCTGGGAGTTAACCGGGGAGCTGTTTTTT. Translated, it gives CAITSWELTGELFF.

Ten or more counts support this clonotype. V usage is TRBV29-1 and J usage is TRBJ2-7; D remains ambiguous. The V end lost 1 base, the J end lost 3 bases, and 7 bases lay between the germline ends. From germline, CDR1 is SQVTM and CDR2 ANQGSEA. The CDR3 loop spans 12 amino acids. The CDR3 loop is CSVEVTDYEQYF. The CDR3 bases are TGCAGCGTTGAAGTGACGGACTACGAGCAGTACTTC.

About this clonotype itself: The germline gene is not matched at one end of the junction; a read error may be the cause. The rearrangement uses TRBV9 and TRBJ1-4; unclear D gene. The CDR3 totals 15 residues. Germline-derived CDR1 and CDR2 are SGDLS and YYNGEE. The CDR3 DNA is TGTGCCAGCACCCTGACCCCAGAGAAGAATGGAAAACTGTTTTTT. Translated, it gives CASTLTPEKNGKLFF.

The chain has TRBV10-3 and TRBJ1-1, with 11 bases matching TRBD1. The CDR3 sequence is 16 residues long. Germline CDR1 is ENHRY and CDR2 is SYGVKD. V shed 6 bases and J 2 bases; nucleotides not matched to a gene: 8. The CDR3 here is CAIRPGQGAGNTEAFF. In DNA form, the CDR3 reads TGTGCCATCAGGCCAGGACAGGGGGCAGGAAACACTGAAGCTTTCTTT.

This clonotype occurred many times. The V and J genes are TRBV4-2 and TRBJ2-1; 12 bases align to TRBD2. CDR1 and CDR2 (germline): LGHNA, YNFKEQ. The CDR3 totals 16 residues. The trim removed 0 bases at V and 7 bases at J, leaving 4 bases unmatched. CDR3 DNA sequence: TGTGCCAGCAGCCAAGATGCTAGCGGGGGGGCAAATGAGCAGTTCTTC. Residues: CASSQDASGGANEQFF.

This clonotype appeared a few times. The chain has TRBV2 and TRBJ1-2, with D tentatively TRBD1 (5 bases). V lost 5 bases and J 0 bases, leaving 16 bases between the germline ends. The CDR3 spans 16 residues. Germline CDR1 reads SNHLY; CDR2 reads FYNNEI. Here the CDR3 DNA reads TGTGCCAGCAGTTTACTCCGGACACCCGCTAACTATGGCTACACCTTC. This translates into CASSLLRTPANYGYTF.

The chain links TRBV6-2 or TRBV6-3 to TRBJ2-7; 10 bases agree with TRBD2. J was trimmed by 6 bases and V by 2 bases; bases with no gene match: 10. The CDR3 covers 16 residues. Germline V CDR1 and CDR2: MNHEY, SVGEGT. The CDR3 spells CASSYAEREGRSEQYF. Written as DNA, the CDR3 is TGTGCCAGCAGTTACGCTGAGCGGGAGGGCCGAAGCGAGCAGTACTTC.

The chain links TRBV5-5 to TRBJ2-6; no clear D. This CDR3 is 17 amino acids long. V was clipped by 5 bases and J by 0 bases, with 15 bases between them. Germline CDR1 is SGHKS and CDR2 is YYEKEE (reference sequence). The CDR3 is CASRFGNPGSGANVLTF. CDR3 coding DNA: TGTGCCAGCAGATTTGGGAATCCCGGCTCTGGGGCCAACGTCCTGACTTTC.

The gene calls are TRBV24-1 and TRBJ1-4; 9 nucleotides align to TRBD1. Germline V lookup: CDR1 KGHDR, CDR2 SFDVKD. V trimming: 2 bases; J trimming: 6 bases; junction bases outside the gene matches: 3. The CDR3 is made up of 15 amino acids. In DNA, the CDR3 is TGTGCCACCAGTGATTCGCGGGACAGGGATGAAAAACTGTTTTTT. Its protein product is CATSDSRDRDEKLFF.

This chain links TRBV10-3 with TRBJ1-1; 7 nucleotides line up with TRBD1. V lost 5 bases, J lost 6 bases, and 3 bases stayed unmatched. The CDR3 has 12 residues. CDR1 is ENHRY, CDR2 SYGVKD, per germline. The CDR3 reads CAISTGDSEAFF. CDR3 in DNA: TGTGCCATCAGTACAGGGGACTCTGAAGCTTTCTTT.

The chain carries TRBV11-2 and TRBJ2-7; 9 bases match TRBD2. Trimming at V came to 3 bases and at J to 4 bases, leaving 10 bases not matched to a gene. Germline CDR1 is SGHAT and CDR2 is FQNNGV. The CDR3 totals 16 residues. The CDR3 sequence is CASSLLIAGASYEQYF. CDR3 nucleotide sequence: TGTGCCAGCAGCTTGTTGATAGCGGGAGCATCGTACGAGCAGTACTTC.

This clonotype turned up a few times. V and J are TRBV5-1 and TRBJ2-5; no definite D call. Germline CDR1 is SGHRS and CDR2 is YFSETQ. Trimming left V 4 bases short and J 7 bases short, with 11 bases between. The CDR3 sequence is 12 residues long. CDR3 coding DNA: TGCGCCAGCAGCGGCGGCGAAGTGACCCAGTACTTC. Its translation is CASSGGEVTQYF.

This clonotype has just a few counts. The chain links TRBV12-3 or TRBV12-4 to TRBJ1-1; D may be TRBD1 (5 bases). Trimming shortened V by 5 bases and J by 4 bases, and 17 bases separated the two germline ends. The CDR3 totals 15 residues. The DNA of the CDR3 is TGTGCCAGCAGTCCGCTGCCGGGGGGGGGCACTGAAGCTTTCTTT. This translates into CASSPLPGGGTEAFF.

The chain links TRBV5-1 to TRBJ2-2; TRBD1 or TRBD2 may be the D gene (5 bases each). Germline V lookup: CDR1 SGHRS, CDR2 YFSETQ. The CDR3 sequence is 15 residues long. Trimming pared 4 bases from V and 2 bases from J, leaving 12 bases between. CDR3 in DNA: TGCGCCAGCAGCGTCCCGGGACCAAACACCGGGGAGCTGTTTTTT. This sequence encodes CASSVPGPNTGELFF. The full variable domain, in which reference TRBV5-1 and TRBJ2-2 provide the parts outside the CDR3, is KAGVTQTPRYLIKTRGQQVTLSCSPISGHRSVSWYQQTPGQGLQFLFEYFSETQRNKGNFPGRFSGRQFSNSRSEMNVSTLELGDSALYLCASSVPGPNTGELFFGEGSRLTVL.

This chain connects TRBV20-1 to TRBJ2-5; 7 bases align to TRBD2. The germline V gene encodes CDR1 DFQATT and CDR2 SNEGSKA (reference sequence). The V gene end was trimmed by 1 base and the J gene end by 5 bases; junction bases not matched to a gene: 1. This CDR3 is built from 12 residues. DNA for the CDR3: TGCAGTGCTAGAGTACTAGCGGAGACCCAGTACTTC. Its protein product is CSARVLAETQYF.